Listed below are T cell receptor beta chains from one sample, sequenced in a study of T cell repertoires in aging, cancer and after chemotherapy. TCRdb reprocessed the multiplex PCR reads with MiXCR, giving one entry per CDR3 protein. The sample holds approximately 1,300 distinct CDR3 sequences; roughly 27% are singletons and the top ten take roughly four fifths. Sequenced material: blood. The receptor source for this set is a human donor with a blood cancer. CDR3s include the opening cysteine and the closing phenylalanine or tryptophan. A D gene is named only where the DNA matches it firmly. Not all rows give a size; the values are once, few, many and, for expanded clones, a class.

J gene,V gene,D gene,clone size,CDR3 DNA,CDR3 protein
TRBJ2-2,TRBV5-1,TRBD2,few,TGCGCCAGCAGCTCAACAATAGCGGGGGGCACCGGGGAGCTGTTTTTT,CASSSTIAGGTGELFF
TRBJ2-3,TRBV10-3,TRBD2,medium-sized,TGTGCCATCAGGGACGAGCGGGGGGACACAGATACGCAGTATTTT,CAIRDERGDTDTQYF
TRBJ2-1,TRBV5-5,NA,medium-sized,TGTGCCAGCACCCCTAGGGGTGACAATGAGCAGTTCTTC,CASTPRGDNEQFF
TRBJ1-5,TRBV10-3,NA,NA,TGTGCCATCAGTGATCAGGGAAATCAGCCCCAGCATTTT,CAISDQGNQPQHF
TRBJ2-5,TRBV5-1,TRBD1,NA,TGCGCCAGCAGCTCACCGACAGGGTCAGAGACCCAGTACTTC,CASSSPTGSETQYF
TRBJ2-3,TRBV7-9,TRBD2,few,TGTGCCAGCAGCGAGCGGGGGGCCACAGATACGCAGTATTTT,CASSERGATDTQYF
TRBJ2-1,TRBV5-5,TRBD2,few,TGTGCCAGCAGCCCCGGACTAGCGGGGGGCTCCTACAATGAGCAGTTCTTC,CASSPGLAGGSYNEQFF
TRBJ2-7,TRBV14,TRBD2,few,TGTGCCAGTAAACGGGGGGGCGCAATCGAGCAGTACTTC,CASKRGGAIEQYF
TRBJ1-2,TRBV30,NA,few,TGTGCCTGGAGTGGGAGGGGGGGCTATGGCTACACCTTC,CAWSGRGGYGYTF
TRBJ2-2,TRBV19,NA,NA,TGTGCCAGTAGTATTGGGGCTACCGGGGGCCCCAAGAACACCGGGGAGCTGTTTTTT,CASSIGATGGPKNTGELFF